This paragraph covers one TCR beta chain sequence. Antigen specificity is unknown. Germline CDR1 is SGHRS and CDR2 is YFSETQ. CDR3 length: 12 amino acids. Trimming removed 2 bases from V and 10 bases from J, with 10 bases in between. TCRdb recomputed calls from the RACE reads with MiXCR, one row per CDR3 protein. The sample gives 250,000 or so distinct CDR3 sequences, roughly 7.7% of which show up once; about 1.2% is in the top ten. This specimen comes from a study of human T cells and chemical hapten exposure. Study summary: Minor pooled library volume differences mainly drove per-sample TCR yield variation.

Described time point: pre-sensitization, week 0. The sample's treatment: therapeutic diphenylcyclopropenone sensitization with weekly scalp DPC. Donors, patients with alopecia ranging from 18 to 70 years old and judged suitable for DPC, provided samples. Study-level findings and limits: Versus controls, significantly more large CDR3 similarity clusters arose from expanded TCRs.

The receptor was derived from a man between 18 and 29 years old with alopecia areata. Some clones in this sample may be carry-over from other donors' samples. The source was whole blood, collected in connection with sensitization to the hapten diphenylcyclopropenone (DPC). This sequence joins TRBV5-1 and TRBJ2-1; weak D call: TRBD2 (5 bases). The chain's CDR3 is CASSLRGFEQFF. CDR3 DNA: TGCGCCAGCAGCTTAAGAGGGTTCGAGCAGTTCTTC.